In this sample, the clone carrying this TCR beta chain turned up once. The data were obtained in a study of blood T cell repertoires in COVID-19. The CDR3 consists of 13 residues. CDR1 GTSNPN and CDR2 SVGIG come from the germline V gene (reference sequence). V lost 2 bases and J 5 bases, leaving 12 bases between the germline ends. Some clones are missing from TCRdb's copy, which holds only in-frame ones; the method was immunoSEQ multiplex PCR. The data show 180,000 or so clones, with roughly 86% seen just once and over 0.85% held by the top ten. Sequencing was performed on peripheral blood. This receptor was obtained from a man between 18 and 29 years old with acute or convalescent COVID-19. This chain links TRBV30 with TRBJ1-1, with D perhaps TRBD1 (5 bases). The CDR3 region is CAWSKRGDTEAFF. CDR3 DNA: TGTGCCTGGAGTAAAAGGGGCGATACTGAAGCTTTCTTT.